The next 29 T cell receptor beta chains were all read from a single sample in a study of shared clonotypes between healthy human individuals. CD45RO-negative cells were positively selected for CCR7, leaving out terminally differentiated effector memory CD45RA+ cells. TCRdb's table, derived via immunoSEQ multiplex PCR, lists solely in-frame clones and lacks some. The table includes about 2 million clones, less than 95% detected once. The specimen sequenced was naive CD8+ T cells sorted from blood. The receptors were gathered from a man aged 18 to 30 in good health.

The rearrangement joins TRBV9 to TRBJ2-2, with 8 bases that match TRBD2. Trimming took 3 bases from V and 3 from J; bases not matched to a gene: 7. The CDR3 is made up of 16 amino acids. Germline V gene sequence: CDR1 SGDLS, CDR2 YYNGEE. The CDR3 nucleotides read TGTGCCAGCAGCGCGAGTAGCGGGACCTACACCGGGGAGCTGTTTTTT. Protein product: CASSASSGTYTGELFF. Drawing the rest from reference TRBV9 and TRBJ2-2, the complete variable domain is DSGVTQTPKHLITATGQRVTLRCSPRSGDLSVYWYQQSLDQGLQFLIQYYNGEERAKGNILERFSAQQFPDLHSELNLSSLELGDSALYFCASSASSGTYTGELFFGEGSRLTVL.

Details on this clone: Other nucleotide sequences in the sample specify the same CDR3. The chain carries TRBV7-9 and TRBJ2-7, with D perhaps being TRBD1 or TRBD2 (5 bases each). Trimming cost V 0 bases and J 3 bases, with 6 bases left between them. Germline V lookup: CDR1 SEHNR, CDR2 FQNEAQ (reference sequence). This CDR3 has 13 residues. This CDR3 is CASSLAGRYEQYF. CDR3 sequence (DNA): TGTGCCAGCAGCTTAGCGGGACGCTACGAGCAGTACTTC.

V usage is TRBV4-1 and J usage is TRBJ2-7; D is perhaps TRBD1 or TRBD2 (5 bases each). This CDR3 region has 14 residues. CDR1 and CDR2 (germline): MGHRA, YSYEKL. V was cut by 1 base and J by 5 bases, with 12 bases left in between. CDR3 DNA: TGCGCCAGCAGCCAAGGTGGGGGTGAGGACGAGCAGTACTTC. It encodes CASSQGGGEDEQYF.

This chain connects TRBV10-1 to TRBJ1-4; 9 bases match TRBD1. This CDR3 has 15 residues. J was trimmed by 5 bases and V by 0 bases; bases with no gene match: 1. Per germline, CDR1 WNHNN and CDR2 SYGVQD (reference sequence). The CDR3 spells CASSESGTGNEKLFF. The DNA for the CDR3 is TGCGCCAGCAGTGAGTCTGGGACAGGGAATGAAAAACTGTTTTTT.

The chain's CDR3 is CASSEGLTLYNEQFF. In DNA, the CDR3 is TGTGCCAGCAGCGAGGGACTGACGCTCTACAATGAGCAGTTCTTC. This rearrangement joins TRBV7-2 to TRBJ2-1; a possible D gene is TRBD2 (6 bases). V lost 5 bases to trimming and J lost 3 bases, with 14 bases between them. Per germline, CDR1 SGHTA and CDR2 FQGNSA. The CDR3 runs 15 residues.

The chain joins TRBV7-9 to TRBJ2-5; no firm D call. CDR3 size: 14 residues. V shed 7 bases and J shed 9 bases, with 21 bases lying between them. The germline CDR1 and CDR2 sequences are SEHNR and FQNEAQ (reference sequence). The CDR3 reads CASTSPDRPMAQYF. The CDR3 coding sequence is TGTGCCAGCACCTCCCCAGACCGTCCCATGGCCCAGTACTTC.

The chain has TRBV27 and TRBJ1-2, with TRBD1 as a possible D gene (6 bases). The V end lost 6 bases, the J end lost 6 bases, and 29 bases lay between the germline ends. The CDR3 sequence is 18 residues long. Germline CDR1 and CDR2: MNHEY and SMNVEV (reference sequence). The CDR3 protein is CASSHGQNRVGFMDGYTF. CDR3 nucleotides: TGTGCCAGCAGCCATGGCCAAAACAGGGTGGGCTTCATGGATGGCTACACCTTC.

The chain is built from TRBV7-9 and TRBJ2-7; D is possibly TRBD2 (6 bases). The CDR3 contains 15 residues. Trimming pared 0 bases from V and 3 bases from J, leaving 12 bases between. The V gene's germline CDR1 is SEHNR and CDR2 FQNEAQ (reference sequence). Here the CDR3 reads CASSLASGYGYEQYF. The CDR3 DNA sequence: TGTGCCAGCAGCTTAGCTAGCGGCTACGGCTACGAGCAGTACTTC.

The CDR3 loop reads CASTPLLAGVINEQFF. The DNA for the CDR3 is TGTGCCAGCACCCCGCTACTAGCGGGAGTTATAAATGAGCAGTTCTTC. The rearrangement links TRBV5-4 to TRBJ2-1; 11 bases agree with TRBD2. Trimming took 6 bases from V and 7 from J; bases not matched to a gene: 12. The CDR3 totals 16 residues. Germline loops: CDR1 SGHNT, CDR2 YYREEE (reference sequence).

About this clone itself: The same CDR3 arises from other DNA sequences in this sample as well. J is TRBJ1-2 and V is TRBV20-1; D not resolved. Germline values: CDR1 DFQATT, CDR2 SNEGSKA (reference sequence). The V gene lost 1 base and the J gene lost 5 bases, with 5 bases spanning the gap. CDR3 length equals 11 residues. The CDR3 is CSARGGYGYTF. In DNA, the CDR3 is TGCAGTGCTAGAGGTGGGTATGGCTACACCTTC.

Points on this clone: An end of the junction differs from the germline gene, which may be a read error. The sample carries other DNA sequences with the same CDR3. Here the CDR3 reads CASSEGLAGAYEQYF. The DNA for the CDR3 is TGTGCCAGCAGCGAAGGACTAGCGGGAGCCTACGAGCAGTACTTC. V gene TRBV2 combines with J gene TRBJ2-7, with 13 bases fitting TRBD2. The CDR3 spans 15 residues. The germline CDR1 and CDR2 sequences are SNHLY and FYNNEI.

The chain combines TRBV5-1 with TRBJ2-7; the match to TRBD2 covers 11 bases. Per germline, CDR1 SGHRS and CDR2 YFSETQ. V was clipped by 1 base and J by 1 base; unmatched bases: 4. This CDR3 is built from 16 residues. The CDR3 loop reads CASSLWGLAESYEQYF. Written as DNA, the CDR3 is TGCGCCAGCAGCTTGTGGGGACTAGCGGAGTCCTACGAGCAGTACTTC.

The chain combines TRBV27 with TRBJ2-5, with TRBD2 identical over 7 bases. V lost 8 bases to trimming and J lost 4 bases; unmatched junction nucleotides: 4. The CDR3 spans 12 residues. The germline CDR1 and CDR2 sequences are MNHEY and SMNVEV (reference sequence). CDR3 sequence (DNA): TGTGCCAGCCGGGACTATCTAGAGACCCAGTACTTC. This codes for CASRDYLETQYF.

The genes are TRBV5-4 and TRBJ2-3, with 11 nucleotides matching TRBD1. Germline lookup yields CDR1 SGHNT and CDR2 YYREEE (reference sequence). The CDR3 contains 15 residues. V shed 4 bases and J 6 bases; nucleotides not matched to a gene: 7. The CDR3 nucleotides read TGTGCCAGCAGCCCCGGACAGGGGGCGTTGGATACGCAGTATTTT. This translates into CASSPGQGALDTQYF.

The genes are TRBV7-9 and TRBJ1-4, with D tentatively TRBD1 (5 bases). Germline V CDR1 and CDR2: SEHNR, FQNEAQ (reference sequence). The CDR3 totals 16 residues. V was shortened by 4 bases and J by 6 bases, with 18 bases between the two germline ends. The CDR3 region is CASSSTTGGAHEKLFF. Here the CDR3 DNA reads TGTGCCAGCAGCTCGACAACGGGTGGGGCGCATGAAAAACTGTTTTTT.

The chain uses TRBV4-3 and TRBJ2-7; D remains unclear. V lost 0 bases, J lost 0 bases, and 12 bases lay in between. Germline CDR1 is LGHNA and CDR2 is YSLEER. CDR3 size: 16 residues. Written as DNA, the CDR3 is TGCGCCAGCAGCCAAGAGAGAACAGTGGACTCCTACGAGCAGTACTTC. Protein: CASSQERTVDSYEQYF.

On this clone itself: At the DNA level, this CDR3 is encoded by other sequences in the same sample as well. This chain joins TRBV29-1 and TRBJ2-7, with TRBD1 identical over 7 bases. In germline, CDR1 is SQVTM, CDR2 ANQGSEA. The CDR3 has 12 amino acids. The V and J ends lost 6 bases and 4 bases, in that order; junction bases with no gene match: 6. CDR3 DNA: TGCAGCGTCGCCGGGACAGCGTACGAGCAGTACTTC. It codes for CSVAGTAYEQYF.

The V gene is TRBV19, the J gene TRBJ1-2; the D gene is possibly TRBD1 (5 bases). This CDR3 spans 14 amino acids. The V end was cut by 3 bases, the J end by 3 bases, with 11 bases between. Germline V gene lookup returns CDR1 LNHDA and CDR2 SQIVND (reference sequence). The CDR3 loop is CASSIFSGDYGYTF. CDR3 nucleotide sequence: TGTGCCAGTAGTATCTTCTCGGGGGACTATGGCTACACCTTC. Full variable domain (missing parts from reference TRBV19 and TRBJ1-2): DGGITQSPKYLFRKEGQNVTLSCEQNLNHDAMYWYRQDPGQGLRLIYYSQIVNDFQKGDIAEGYSVSREKKESFPLTVTSAQKNPTAFYLCASSIFSGDYGYTFGSGTRLTVV.

This clone has a single count. Distinct nucleotide sequences in the sample also encode this CDR3. The chain is built from TRBV4-1 and TRBJ1-3, with D hard to call. Trimming stripped 0 bases from V and 1 base from J, with 7 bases between. Germline values: CDR1 MGHRA, CDR2 YSYEKL. CDR3 length equals 15 residues. CDR3 region: CASSQEAASGNTIYF. In DNA form, the CDR3 reads TGCGCCAGCAGCCAAGAAGCAGCGTCTGGAAACACCATATATTTT.

This chain uses TRBV5-1 with TRBJ2-7; 10 bases fit TRBD2. V shed 3 bases, J shed 3 bases, and the junction held 6 bases outside the gene matches. The CDR3 loop spans 15 amino acids. Germline V gives CDR1 SGHRS, CDR2 YFSETQ. The CDR3 protein is CASSSITSGVYEQYF. In nucleotides, the CDR3 is TGCGCCAGCAGCTCGATTACTAGCGGGGTCTACGAGCAGTACTTC.

The rearrangement links TRBV27 to TRBJ1-2; D might be TRBD1 (5 bases). Germline V gene data show CDR1 as MNHEY and CDR2 as SMNVEV (reference sequence). The V gene lost 8 bases and the J gene lost 1 base, with 17 bases spanning the gap. This CDR3 region has 15 residues. CDR3: CASCTGPGGNYGYTF. DNA for the CDR3: TGTGCCAGCTGTACGGGACCGGGGGGTAACTATGGCTACACCTTC.

This rearrangement joins TRBV5-4 to TRBJ2-2, with D possibly TRBD2 on 5 matching bases. CDR1 SGHNT and CDR2 YYREEE come from the germline V gene (reference sequence). The CDR3 extends over 15 amino acids. Deletions cut 1 base from V and 2 bases from J, with 9 bases between. The DNA of the CDR3 is TGTGCCAGCAGCTTGCCGGGGTCCAACACCGGGGAGCTGTTTTTT. Amino acid sequence: CASSLPGSNTGELFF.

Turning to this clone: The sample contains more than one DNA sequence encoding this CDR3. The chain employs TRBV28 and TRBJ2-7, with 10 bases matching TRBD2. V shed 1 base and J 3 bases; nucleotides not matched to a gene: 0. The CDR3 spans 14 residues. Germline V CDR1 and CDR2: MDHEN, SYDVKM. This CDR3 is CASSLSSGGYEQYF. For the CDR3, the DNA is TGTGCCAGCAGTTTATCTAGCGGGGGCTACGAGCAGTACTTC.

This clone occurred once. The same CDR3 is also encoded by other DNA sequences in this sample. J is TRBJ2-7 and V is TRBV6-1; D remains unclear. The CDR3 runs 13 residues. Between the trimmed V and J ends, which lost 1 base and 2 bases, there was a span of 6 bases. CDR1 and CDR2 (germline): MNHNS, SASEGT. CDR3 in amino acids: CASSEGFTYEQYF. The CDR3 coding sequence is TGTGCCAGCAGTGAAGGGTTCACCTACGAGCAGTACTTC.

This rearrangement joins TRBV6-1 to TRBJ1-5; D is unclear. The V end was cut by 8 bases, the J end by 2 bases, with 16 bases between. The germline V gene encodes CDR1 MNHNS and CDR2 SASEGT. The CDR3 extends over 15 amino acids. The CDR3 DNA follows: TGTGCCAGCTCTGAGGAGGACTGGGGCAATCAGCCCCAGCATTTT. Its translation is CASSEEDWGNQPQHF.

This clone was counted once. The sample contains more than one DNA sequence encoding this CDR3. The V and J genes are TRBV30 and TRBJ1-5; perhaps TRBD1 as D (5 bases). Germline CDR1 GTSNPN, CDR2 SVGIG (reference sequence). CDR3 length: 15 residues. V lost 0 bases, J lost 4 bases, and 13 bases lay in between. The CDR3 nucleotides are TGTGCCTGGAGTGTACAAGGGGCAGGGAATCAGCCCCAGCATTTT. This gives the protein CAWSVQGAGNQPQHF. Looking up the rest from reference TRBV30 and TRBJ1-5 gives the full variable domain: SQTIHQWPATLVQPVGSPLSLECTVEGTSNPNLYWYRQAAGRGLQLLFYSVGIGQISSEVPQNLSASRPQDRQFILSSKKLLLSDSGFYLCAWSVQGAGNQPQHFGDGTRLSIL.

The chain recombines TRBV13 with TRBJ1-2; D remains unclear. Deletions cut 3 bases from V and 8 bases from J, with 13 bases between. From germline, CDR1 is PRHDT and CDR2 FYEKMQ (reference sequence). This CDR3 has 13 residues. CDR3 nucleotide sequence: TGTGCCAGCAGCTTGGGGTACGGCGGGGGCTACACCTTC. Amino acid sequence: CASSLGYGGGYTF.

The V and J genes are TRBV14 and TRBJ2-2; TRBD1 aligns across 8 bases. Losses at the gene ends were 4 bases for V and 5 bases for J; bases not matched to a gene: 18. This CDR3 has 19 amino acids. Germline CDR1 and CDR2: SGHDN and FVKESK. CDR3 protein: CASSPRDRGIRTGTGELFF. The CDR3 DNA reads as TGTGCCAGCAGCCCCCGAGACAGGGGTATCCGGACCGGAACCGGGGAGCTGTTTTTT.

J is TRBJ1-2 and V is TRBV6-5; 11 bases agree with TRBD1. In germline, CDR1 is MNHEY, CDR2 SVGAGI. This CDR3 contains 15 residues. Trimming cost V 2 bases and J 6 bases; bases outside gene matches: 5. The DNA for the CDR3 is TGTGCCAGCAGTTACGGGACAGGGGGAGAGGATGGCTACACCTTC. Its translation: CASSYGTGGEDGYTF.